These 26 T cell receptor beta chains were all obtained from the same sample, sequenced in a study of T cell responses to AZD1222 COVID-19 vaccine (dated by TCRdb to about 2021). The library relied on the immunoSEQ multiplex PCR assay. TCRdb re-hosts the immuneACCESS table, in-frame sequences only. Its copies lack some clones; in the studies checked, an unresolved V gene accounts for under half of them, and the cause for the rest is not known. The sample yields about 86,000 clones; about nine tenths were counted once. The ten biggest clones cover around 2.2% of the sample. The label giving this sample's time point can be read as: baseline before first vaccination. The starting material was peripheral blood, obtained on day 0 of AZD1222 vaccination. The receptors shown here come from an adult in good health.

The chain joins TRBV7-2 to TRBJ2-1; D is uncertain. From germline, CDR1 is SGHTA and CDR2 FQGNSA. V lost 2 bases, J lost 8 bases, and 10 bases lay in between. The CDR3 contains 13 residues. DNA of the CDR3: TGTGCCAGCAGCTTACCCTCCATAGATGAGCAGTTCTTC. Translated: CASSLPSIDEQFF.

The J gene is TRBJ2-2, the V gene TRBV9; no reliable D call. Germline values: CDR1 SGDLS, CDR2 YYNGEE. This CDR3 has 13 residues. The V gene lost 1 base and the J gene lost 4 bases, with 5 bases spanning the gap. CDR3 DNA: TGTGCCAGCAGCGTACAAATCACCGGGGAGCTGTTTTTT. Its protein is CASSVQITGELFF.

The J gene is TRBJ1-5, the V gene TRBV6-1; D is ambiguous. This CDR3 region has 15 residues. CDR1 and CDR2 from the germline V gene are MNHNS and SASEGT. The ends were cut back, 0 bases at V and 7 bases at J, with 13 bases in the middle. The CDR3 DNA is TGTGCCAGCAGTGAAGCGCCGGGTAAGTTGCAGCCCCAGCATTTT. Translated: CASSEAPGKLQPQHF.

The genes are TRBV18 and TRBJ2-2, with D perhaps given as TRBD1 or TRBD2 (6 bases each). Germline-derived CDR1 and CDR2 are KGHSH and LQKENI. The CDR3 totals 15 residues. V gave up 2 bases and J gave up 4 bases, with 11 bases separating them. CDR3 region: CASSPRGASTGELFF. The CDR3 DNA reads TGTGCCAGCTCACCAAGGGGGGCGAGCACCGGGGAGCTGTTTTTT.

The rearrangement uses TRBV10-3 and TRBJ1-1, with 8 bases that match TRBD1. Germline CDR1 is ENHRY and CDR2 is SYGVKD. The CDR3 has 13 amino acids. V gave up 10 bases and J gave up 4 bases; unmatched junction bases: 8. This CDR3 is CATAGQGSTEAFF. For the CDR3, the DNA is TGTGCCACCGCTGGACAGGGTAGCACTGAAGCTTTCTTT.

The chain carries TRBV7-6 and TRBJ2-1; 8 bases agree with TRBD2. V dropped 3 bases and J dropped 6; count of bases not matched to a gene: 10. This CDR3 has 16 amino acids. Per germline, CDR1 SGHVS and CDR2 FNYEAQ. CDR3 in DNA: TGTGCCAGCAGCTTGTCGACGGGAGGGCCCTCCAATGAGCAGTTCTTC. It yields the protein CASSLSTGGPSNEQFF.

The CDR3 DNA sequence: TGCAGCGTTGAAATCAGCCGGTCCATGTACACCGGGGAGCTGTTTTTT. Translating gives CSVEISRSMYTGELFF. This chain uses TRBV29-1 with TRBJ2-2; D remains unclear. The CDR3 sequence is 16 residues long. CDR1 is SQVTM and CDR2 is ANQGSEA in the germline V gene. Between the trimmed V and J ends, which lost 2 bases and 3 bases, there was a span of 16 bases.

V is TRBV6-1 and J is TRBJ2-7; 7 bases map to TRBD1. The CDR3 runs 16 residues. V shed 4 bases, J shed 0 bases, and the junction held 9 bases outside the gene matches. Germline CDR1 reads MNHNS; CDR2 reads SASEGT. The CDR3 DNA reads TGTGCCAGCAGTGTGGGGACAGAGAGGAGCTCCTACGAGCAGTACTTC. Amino acid sequence: CASSVGTERSSYEQYF.

The genes are TRBV30 and TRBJ2-5; 8 bases agree with TRBD2. CDR1 is GTSNPN and CDR2 is SVGIG in the germline V gene (reference sequence). The J segment lost 5 bases and the V segment lost 2 bases, leaving 10 bases of the junction unmatched. CDR3 length: 15 residues. For the CDR3, the DNA is TGTGCCTGGAGTTCCGGGACTAGAGGTGGCGAGACCCAGTACTTC. Its protein is CAWSSGTRGGETQYF.

The V and J genes are TRBV7-2 and TRBJ2-1; D is unclear. Trimming stripped 2 bases from V and 8 bases from J, with 7 bases between. CDR3 length: 12 amino acids. Germline V gives CDR1 SGHTA, CDR2 FQGNSA. CDR3 bases: TGTGCCAGCAGCTTAATAGGGTATGAGCAGTTCTTC. Translation gives CASSLIGYEQFF.

The gene calls are TRBV18 and TRBJ2-1; TRBD2 aligns across 8 bases. The CDR3 totals 13 residues. V was pared by 3 bases and J by 8 bases, with 3 bases of the junction left unmatched. Germline V CDR1 and CDR2: KGHSH, LQKENI. The CDR3 DNA reads TGTGCCAGCTCACCGGCGGGACTAGATGAGCAGTTCTTC. It translates to CASSPAGLDEQFF.

The CDR3 DNA reads as TGTGCTAGTGGTTTGGTATCAGGGCCTAATTCACCCCTCCACTTT. This encodes CASGLVSGPNSPLHF. The gene calls are TRBV12-5 and TRBJ1-6; possible D gene TRBD1, 5 bases. V was trimmed by 0 bases and J by 6 bases, leaving 9 bases between them. CDR3 length equals 15 residues. The germline V gene encodes CDR1 LGHNT and CDR2 FRNRAP. Full variable domain (missing parts from reference TRBV12-5 and TRBJ1-6): DARVTQTPRHKVTEMGQEVTMRCQPILGHNTVFWYRQTMMQGLELLAYFRNRAPLDDSGMPKDRFSAEMPDATLATLKIQPSEPRDSAVYFCASGLVSGPNSPLHFGNGTRLTVT.

This chain uses TRBV5-6 with TRBJ2-1; the D is unclear. Germline V gives CDR1 SGHDT, CDR2 YYEEEE. There are 16 residues in the CDR3. The ends were cut back, 4 bases at V and 2 bases at J, with 16 bases in the middle. The CDR3 is CASSPYRQSTYNEQFF. For the CDR3, the DNA is TGTGCCAGCAGCCCCTACCGGCAGAGCACCTACAATGAGCAGTTCTTC.

The V gene is TRBV7-2, the J gene TRBJ1-5, with D possibly TRBD1 on 5 matching bases. This CDR3 comprises 14 residues. The germline V gene has CDR1 SGHTA and CDR2 FQGNSA. V shed 2 bases and J shed 7 bases, with 12 bases lying between them. The CDR3 reads CASSLQGAGQPQHF. Here the CDR3 DNA reads TGTGCCAGCAGCTTACAAGGGGCAGGCCAGCCCCAGCATTTT.

This clone has only one observation. The DNA for the CDR3 is TGTGCCAGCAGTTCGGGACTCCCGGGAGATCAGCCCCAGCATTTT. Translated: CASSSGLPGDQPQHF. The gene calls are TRBV2 and TRBJ1-5; D possibly corresponds to TRBD1 (5 bases). The CDR3 runs to 15 residues. The germline V gene has CDR1 SNHLY and CDR2 FYNNEI. Trimming removed 5 bases from V and 5 bases from J, with 16 bases in between.

The chain combines TRBV19 with TRBJ2-7; 11 bases are shared with TRBD1. The germline V gene has CDR1 LNHDA and CDR2 SQIVND (reference sequence). This CDR3 comprises 15 residues. V shed 2 bases, J shed 2 bases, and the junction held 2 bases outside the gene matches. CDR3 protein: CASSISGQGAYEQYF. CDR3 bases: TGTGCCAGTAGTATATCGGGACAGGGGGCCTACGAGCAGTACTTC.

This chain uses TRBV3-1 (or the pseudogene TRBV3-2) with TRBJ1-5; 9 bases fit TRBD1. Germline V lookup: CDR1 LGHDT, CDR2 YNNKEL (reference sequence). The CDR3 runs 14 residues. V lost 4 bases to trimming and J lost 4 bases; unmatched junction nucleotides: 2. The CDR3 reads CASSLGTGNQPQHF. CDR3 DNA sequence: TGTGCCAGCAGCCTCGGGACAGGGAATCAGCCCCAGCATTTT.

The V and J genes are TRBV20-1 and TRBJ2-7, with D unresolved. The CDR3 is 11 amino acids. Trimming stripped 3 bases from V and 7 bases from J, with 10 bases between. In germline, CDR1 is DFQATT, CDR2 SNEGSKA (reference sequence). This CDR3 is CSASPGLEQYF. The DNA of the CDR3 is TGCAGTGCTAGTCCCGGTTTAGAGCAGTACTTC.

The J gene is TRBJ2-2, the V gene TRBV7-9, with D possibly TRBD1 on 6 matching bases. Germline V gene sequence: CDR1 SEHNR, CDR2 FQNEAQ (reference sequence). The V end was cut by 5 bases, the J end by 0 bases, with 7 bases between. CDR3 size: 14 residues. CDR3 DNA sequence: TGTGCCAGCAGCCAGGGGCCGAACACCGGGGAGCTGTTTTTT. Protein product: CASSQGPNTGELFF.

V gene TRBV27 combines with J gene TRBJ2-1; TRBD2 agrees at 14 bases. Germline V CDR1 and CDR2: MNHEY, SMNVEV (reference sequence). The CDR3 runs 13 residues. J was trimmed by 9 bases and V by 6 bases; bases with no gene match: 1. The CDR3 region has the DNA TGTGCCAGCAGGGGACTAGCGGGAGTTGAGCAGTTCTTC. As protein: CASRGLAGVEQFF.

This rearrangement joins TRBV19 to TRBJ1-4, with 10 bases matching TRBD1. Germline CDR1 reads LNHDA; CDR2 reads SQIVND (reference sequence). The CDR3 loop spans 14 amino acids. With V trimmed by 3 bases and J by 7 bases, 2 bases remained unmatched. The CDR3 sequence is CASSMRDRGEKLFF. The CDR3 DNA is TGTGCCAGTAGTATGCGGGACAGGGGTGAAAAACTGTTTTTT.

This chain connects TRBV12-3 or TRBV12-4 to TRBJ2-2; D is ambiguous. CDR3 length equals 13 residues. V dropped 5 bases and J dropped 6 bases, with 10 bases sitting between them. The CDR3 nucleotides are TGTGCCAGCAGTGCCGGTACAGCCGGGGAGCTGTTTTTT. Translating gives CASSAGTAGELFF.

The J gene is TRBJ1-2, the V gene TRBV5-4; D may be TRBD1 (5 bases). The V and J ends lost 0 bases and 1 base respectively, with 7 bases between them. The CDR3 totals 14 residues. CDR1 is SGHNT and CDR2 is YYREEE in the germline V gene (reference sequence). Written as DNA, the CDR3 is TGTGCCAGCAGCTTGGCGGGGGGTAACTATGGCTACACCTTC. As protein: CASSLAGGNYGYTF.

The chain couples TRBV5-1 to TRBJ1-1, with a weak D call TRBD1 (5 bases). There are 19 residues in the CDR3. The ends were cut back, 4 bases at V and 1 base at J, with 26 bases in the middle. Germline lookup yields CDR1 SGHRS and CDR2 YFSETQ. CDR3 sequence reads: CASSPAPGGNGGRNTEAFF. CDR3 bases: TGCGCCAGCAGCCCCGCCCCGGGGGGAAATGGGGGTCGGAACACTGAAGCTTTCTTT. Using reference TRBV5-1 and TRBJ1-1 for the parts outside the CDR3, the full variable domain is KAGVTQTPRYLIKTRGQQVTLSCSPISGHRSVSWYQQTPGQGLQFLFEYFSETQRNKGNFPGRFSGRQFSNSRSEMNVSTLELGDSALYLCASSPAPGGNGGRNTEAFFGQGTRLTVV.

The CDR3 nucleotides read TGCGCCAGCAGCCAAGATGTGGGAGGGCTCTTCGGCTACACCTTC. It codes for CASSQDVGGLFGYTF. The V gene is TRBV4-3, the J gene TRBJ1-2; D ambiguous. The CDR3 is 15 amino acids. In germline, CDR1 is LGHNA, CDR2 YSLEER. The V end lost 0 bases, the J end lost 8 bases, and 16 bases lay between the germline ends.

The rearrangement uses TRBV19 and TRBJ2-2; D is perhaps TRBD2 (5 bases). Trimming pared 7 bases from V and 6 bases from J, leaving 15 bases between. The CDR3 is 14 residues long. Germline V lookup: CDR1 LNHDA, CDR2 SQIVND (reference sequence). This CDR3 is CASKAGMVAGELFF. The CDR3 bases are TGTGCCAGTAAGGCGGGTATGGTTGCCGGGGAGCTGTTTTTT.